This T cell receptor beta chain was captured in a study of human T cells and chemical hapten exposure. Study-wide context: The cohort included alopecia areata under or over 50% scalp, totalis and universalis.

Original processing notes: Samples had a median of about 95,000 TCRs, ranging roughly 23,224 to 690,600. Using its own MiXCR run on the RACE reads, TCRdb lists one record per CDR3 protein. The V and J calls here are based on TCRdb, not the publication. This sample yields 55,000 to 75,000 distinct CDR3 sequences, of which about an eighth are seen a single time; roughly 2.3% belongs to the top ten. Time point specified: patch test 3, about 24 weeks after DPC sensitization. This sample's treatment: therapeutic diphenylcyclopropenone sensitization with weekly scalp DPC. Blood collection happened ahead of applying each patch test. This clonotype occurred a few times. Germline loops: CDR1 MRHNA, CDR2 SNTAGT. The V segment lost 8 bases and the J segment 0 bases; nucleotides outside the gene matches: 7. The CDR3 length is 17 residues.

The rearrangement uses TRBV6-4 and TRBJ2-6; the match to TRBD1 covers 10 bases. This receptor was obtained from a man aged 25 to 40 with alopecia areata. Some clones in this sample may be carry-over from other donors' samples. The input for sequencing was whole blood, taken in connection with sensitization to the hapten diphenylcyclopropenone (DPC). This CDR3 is CASGTGQGPSGANVLTF. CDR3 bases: TGTGCCAGCGGTACGGGACAGGGGCCCTCTGGGGCCAACGTCCTGACTTTC.